This T cell receptor (beta chain) was obtained from a study of blood T cell repertoires in COVID-19. The wider study: Material from acute and convalescent COVID-19 was sourced from the United States, Italy and Spain. T cells, B-cell-depleted T cells, or PBMCs provided the cDNA or gDNA that served as material.

In the original processing: Reference gene primer amplification in the assay estimated nucleated cell counts. Assay used: immunoSEQ multiplex PCR; TCRdb lists only in-frame clones, some missing. The V and J calls and clone size are taken from that table; D and trimming were inferred from the DNA. The repertoire holds some 75,000 clones, with about 88% as singletons. This CDR3 has 15 residues. Germline values: CDR1 GTSNPN, CDR2 SVGIG (reference sequence). Trimming cost V 0 bases and J 1 base, with 12 bases left between them. Material for sequencing was peripheral blood. The clonotype comes from a man in his 70s with active or convalescent COVID-19. The V call is TRBV30, the J call TRBJ1-1; D might be TRBD1 (5 bases). The CDR3 DNA reads TGTGCCTGGAGTGTACGGGGGGGTGCGAACACTGAAGCTTTCTTT. Encoded protein: CAWSVRGGANTEAFF.